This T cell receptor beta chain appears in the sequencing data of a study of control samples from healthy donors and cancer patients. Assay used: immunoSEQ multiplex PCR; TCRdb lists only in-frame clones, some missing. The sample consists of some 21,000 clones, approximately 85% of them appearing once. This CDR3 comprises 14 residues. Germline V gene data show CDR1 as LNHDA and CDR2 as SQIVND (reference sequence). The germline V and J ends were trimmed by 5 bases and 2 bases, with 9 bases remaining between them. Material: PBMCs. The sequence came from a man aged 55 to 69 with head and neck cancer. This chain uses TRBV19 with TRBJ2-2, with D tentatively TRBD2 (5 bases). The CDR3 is CASSLTGNTGELFF. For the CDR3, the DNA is TGTGCCAGTAGTTTGACGGGAAACACCGGGGAGCTGTTTTTT.